These T cell receptor beta chains were read from a single sample in a study of early T cells in non-severe SARS-CoV-2 infection. TCRdb analysed the 5' RACE reads with MiXCR anew, one entry per CDR3 protein. Found here are about 99,000 distinct CDR3 sequences, 16% of them singletons; the top ten hold 1.3%. Sequencing input: whole blood. The receptors were sampled from an adult who was a healthcare worker with PCR-confirmed SARS-CoV-2 infection or an uninfected control (not recorded which). Each CDR3 is given with its conserved first and last residue. D genes are given only for firm matches. Clone size is shown for a subset of rows, as once, few, many or a class of expanded clone.

j_gene | d_gene | v_gene | abundance | CDR3aa | CDR3nt
TRBJ2-3 | - | TRBV29-1 | - | CSVKATDTQYF | TGCAGCGTCAAGGCCACAGATACGCAGTATTTT
TRBJ2-7 | - | TRBV2 | few | CASGGRSWAEQYF | TGTGCCAGCGGGGGGCGTTCCTGGGCCGAGCAGTACTTC
TRBJ2-6 | - | TRBV20-1 | - | CSARDRLRFRAGANVLTF | TGCAGTGCTAGAGATCGCCTTCGATTCAGGGCCGGGGCCAACGTCCTGACTTTC
TRBJ2-3 | - | TRBV24-1 | - | CATSDARLSNTQYF | TGTGCCACCAGTGACGCCCGACTCTCAAATACGCAGTATTTT
TRBJ2-5 | TRBD1 | TRBV7-2 | once | CASSFGQGQETQYF | TGTGCCAGCAGCTTTGGACAGGGCCAAGAGACCCAGTACTTC
TRBJ1-1 | TRBD1 | TRBV20-1 | - | CSAQDRLRTEAFF | TGCAGTGCTCAGGACAGGCTTCGGACTGAAGCTTTCTTT
TRBJ2-2 | TRBD1 | TRBV19 | - | CASSPYQTGSGGELFF | TGTGCCAGTAGTCCTTACCAGACAGGGTCCGGCGGGGAGCTGTTTTTT
TRBJ1-2 | TRBD1 | TRBV7-9 | - | CASSSGTAYGYTF | TGTGCCAGCAGCTCCGGGACAGCCTATGGCTACACCTTC
TRBJ1-2 | TRBD1 | TRBV7-8 | - | CASSPGQQNYGYTF | TGTGCCAGCAGCCCGGGACAGCAAAACTATGGCTACACCTTC
TRBJ1-1 | TRBD1 | TRBV20-1 | many | CSAVQQGADTEAFF | TGCAGTGCTGTACAACAGGGGGCCGACACTGAAGCTTTCTTT
TRBJ2-7 | - | TRBV6-5 | few | CASSYSQHTAGEDEQYF | TGTGCCAGCAGTTACTCGCAGCACACGGCGGGTGAGGACGAGCAGTACTTC
TRBJ1-1 | - | TRBV18 | few | CASSPTSDPTFMNTEAFF | TGTGCCAGCTCACCGACTTCGGACCCAACCTTCATGAACACTGAAGCTTTCTTT
TRBJ2-7 | TRBD1 | TRBV18 | many | CASSPDRGPSGEQYF | TGTGCCAGCTCACCAGACAGGGGCCCCTCTGGCGAGCAGTACTTC
TRBJ2-1 | TRBD2 | TRBV19 | - | CASSMLGTSYNEQFF | TGTGCCAGTAGTATGTTGGGGACTAGCTACAATGAGCAGTTCTTC
TRBJ2-2 | - | TRBV28 | few | CASSLVGSTAWTGELFF | TGTGCCAGCAGTCTGGTGGGGTCGACGGCGTGGACCGGGGAGCTGTTTTTT
TRBJ2-1 | TRBD2 | TRBV20-1 | many | CSARVGTSGSNEQFF | TGCAGTGCTAGAGTCGGGACTAGCGGGAGCAATGAGCAGTTCTTC
TRBJ2-1 | TRBD2 | TRBV12-3/TRBV12-4 | - | CASSFPQRGYNEQFF | TGTGCCAGCAGTTTTCCCCAGCGGGGGTACAATGAGCAGTTCTTC
TRBJ1-6 | - | TRBV28 | many | CASGHSPLHF | TGTGCCAGCGGCCACTCTCCCCTCCACTTT
TRBJ2-7 | - | TRBV28 | many | CASSSLAPDEQYF | TGTGCCAGCAGTTCATTAGCCCCAGACGAGCAGTACTTC
TRBJ1-5 | - | TRBV7-2 | - | CASSMDSNQPQHF | TGTGCCAGCAGCATGGATAGCAATCAGCCCCAGCATTTT
TRBJ2-1 | - | TRBV7-9 | few | CASSLALDSNEQFF | TGTGCCAGCAGCTTAGCGCTAGACAGCAATGAGCAGTTCTTC
TRBJ1-1 | TRBD1 | TRBV5-4 | few | CASSSDRGADTEAFF | TGTGCCAGCAGCTCAGACAGGGGGGCGGACACTGAAGCTTTCTTT
TRBJ2-4 | - | TRBV11-2 | few | CASSGGTAENIQYF | TGTGCCAGCAGCGGGGGGACCGCGGAAAACATTCAGTACTTC
TRBJ1-1 | TRBD1 | TRBV10-3 | few | CATRDSEAFF | TGTGCCACCCGGGACAGTGAAGCTTTCTTT
TRBJ1-5 | - | TRBV24-1 | few | CATSDQAGQPQHF | TGTGCCACCAGTGATCAGGCGGGTCAGCCCCAGCATTTT
TRBJ2-3 | - | TRBV29-1 | once | CSVERQGRGTDTQYF | TGCAGCGTTGAAAGGCAGGGAAGGGGCACAGATACGCAGTATTTT
TRBJ1-3 | - | TRBV12-3/TRBV12-4 | many | CASSRQENTIYF | TGTGCCAGCAGTAGACAGGAAAACACCATATATTTT
TRBJ2-3 | TRBD1 | TRBV7-2 | few | CATRPRQGVSDTQYF | TGTGCCACCCGCCCGCGACAGGGGGTATCAGATACGCAGTATTTT
TRBJ2-3 | - | TRBV10-3 | - | CAIRLDSERGKGTQYF | TGTGCCATCAGGTTGGACAGCGAAAGGGGGAAGGGTACGCAGTATTTT
TRBJ2-5 | TRBD2 | TRBV29-1 | once | CSARPSGDETQYF | TGCAGCGCCCGGCCCAGCGGGGACGAGACCCAGTACTTC
TRBJ2-7 | TRBD1 | TRBV10-2 | - | CASSSDRELYEQYF | TGCGCCAGCAGTTCGGACAGGGAACTGTACGAGCAGTACTTC
TRBJ2-5 | - | TRBV6-5 | many | CASSRTFQETQYF | TGTGCCAGCAGCCGGACTTTCCAAGAGACCCAGTACTTC
TRBJ1-3 | - | TRBV11-2 | - | CASSSDRGNTIYF | TGTGCCAGCAGCTCCGATCGGGGAAACACCATATATTTT
TRBJ1-2 | - | TRBV4-2 | - | CASSQAVMGAGGYTF | TGTGCCAGCAGCCAAGCTGTCATGGGGGCAGGCGGCTACACCTTC
TRBJ2-3 | TRBD1 | TRBV28 | few | CASRGTELFTDTQYF | TGTGCCAGCAGGGGGACAGAGCTTTTTACAGATACGCAGTATTTT
TRBJ2-7 | TRBD2 | TRBV28 | many | CASSLPPGLAGEEQYF | TGTGCCAGCAGTTTACCGCCGGGACTAGCGGGGGAGGAGCAGTACTTC
TRBJ2-7 | TRBD2 | TRBV6-2/TRBV6-3 | few | CASSQSGSPTYEQYF | TGTGCCAGCAGCCAAAGCGGGAGTCCCACCTACGAGCAGTACTTC
TRBJ2-7 | - | TRBV27 | once | CASSPSGRNPYEQHF | TGTGCCAGCAGCCCTTCGGGGAGAAACCCCTACGAGCAGCACTTC
TRBJ2-1 | TRBD1 | TRBV6-4 | - | CASSDSGTGGSDEQFF | TGTGCCAGCAGTGACTCCGGGACAGGGGGCTCGGATGAGCAGTTCTTC
TRBJ2-3 | - | TRBV12-3/TRBV12-4 | few | CASSPNGRTDTQYF | TGTGCCAGCAGTCCCAACGGGCGCACAGATACGCAGTATTTT